A single sample is the source of the 18 T cell receptor beta chains below, sequenced in a study of CD8+CD57+ T cells in acquired aplastic anemia. Those patients picked for sequencing had displayed CD8+CD57+ cell expansion on flow cytometry. The study profiled TCR beta VDJ and CDR3 using genomic DNA as template. TCRdb re-derived calls from the reads in MiXCR, one entry per CDR3 protein. The table lists hundreds of thousands of distinct CDR3 sequences, 65% to 90% of them singletons. The sequenced material came from sorted CD4+, CD8+, or CD8+CD57+ T cells (not recorded which) from PBMCs. Receptor source: a human donor with aplastic anemia.

About this clonotype itself: An end of the junction does not agree with germline; a read error may underlie this. The chain is built from TRBV7-3 and TRBJ2-4; 7 bases match TRBD2. Per the germline V gene, CDR1 is SGHTA and CDR2 is FQGTGA. The CDR3 spans 12 residues. The CDR3 DNA reads as TGTGCCAGCGGAGGAGCGGGGAACATCCAGAACTTC. Amino acid sequence: CASGGAGNIQNF.

A single count supports this clonotype. This chain joins TRBV7-8 and TRBJ1-6, with D perhaps TRBD1 (5 bases). The CDR3 extends over 14 amino acids. Germline V gene lookup returns CDR1 SGHVS and CDR2 FQNEAQ. Trimming stripped 5 bases from V and 9 bases from J, with 14 bases between. The CDR3 nucleotides read TGTGCCAGCAGCCCGGCGGACATGGGTTCACCCCTCCACTTT. It translates to CASSPADMGSPLHF.

In its sample, this clonotype was seen once. One end of the junction is discordant with germline, which a read error may explain. The CDR3 DNA is TGTGCCAGCAGCGCCGGGTCAGATGCGCAGGATTTT. Its translation is CASSAGSDAQDF. The chain couples TRBV9 to TRBJ2-3; D remains ambiguous. Germline assignment: CDR1 SGDLS and CDR2 YYNGEE. CDR3 length: 12 residues.

This chain connects TRBV15 to TRBJ2-1; tentatively, D is TRBD1 or TRBD2 (6 bases each). The DNA matches TRBJ2-5 better at its end, which makes the J call doubtful. This CDR3 spans 14 amino acids. CDR1 and CDR2 (germline): LNHNV, YYDKDF (reference sequence). The CDR3: CATGGGNGQDTQYF. CDR3 DNA: TGTGCCACGGGGGGCGGAAACGGGCAGGATACCCAGTACTTC.

The chain combines TRBV19 with TRBJ2-6; D is unresolved. Deletions cut 3 bases from V and 0 bases from J, with 6 bases between. Germline assignment: CDR1 LNHDA and CDR2 SQIVND (reference sequence). This CDR3 region has 15 residues. The CDR3 protein is CASSIGGSGANVLTF. The CDR3 bases are TGTGCCAGTAGTATCGGCGGCTCTGGGGCCAACGTCCTGACTTTC.

Regarding this clonotype: At one end, the junction sequence differs from germline, possibly due to a read error. The chain has TRBV7-3 and TRBJ2-3; D possibly corresponds to TRBD1 (6 bases). Germline-derived CDR1 and CDR2 are SGHTA and FQGTGA. This CDR3 is 14 amino acids long. For the CDR3, the DNA is TGTGCCAGCAGAAGACAGGCAGGTGCCGTTACGCACTATTTT. Its protein product is CASRRQAGAVTHYF. The variable domain in full, with the rest retrieved from reference TRBV7-3 and TRBJ2-3, is GAGVSQTPSNKVTEKGKYVELRCDPISGHTALYWYRQSLGQGPEFLIYFQGTGAADDSGLPNDRFFAVRPEGSVSTLKIQRTERGDSAVYLCASRRQAGAVTHYFGPGTRLTVL.

J is TRBJ2-3 and V is TRBV4-2; TRBD2 matches 13 bases. CDR1 is LGHNA, CDR2 YNFKEQ, per germline. Losses at the gene ends were 3 bases for V and 6 bases for J; bases not matched to a gene: 6. This CDR3 is built from 16 residues. CDR3 region: CASSQRLAGGPDTQYF. The CDR3 DNA reads as TGTGCCAGCAGCCAGAGACTAGCGGGAGGTCCCGATACGCAGTATTTT.

This clonotype showed up just once. The genes are TRBV7-9 and TRBJ2-5, with D possibly called TRBD1 or TRBD2 (6 bases each). The CDR3 consists of 14 residues. Germline assignment: CDR1 SEHNR and CDR2 FQNEAQ (reference sequence). Trimming shortened V by 4 bases and J by 6 bases, and 15 bases separated the two germline ends. The CDR3 here is CASSSRGLGKTQYF. The CDR3 nucleotides read TGTGCCAGCAGCTCACGGGGGCTCGGCAAGACCCAGTACTTC.

The rearrangement joins TRBV7-9 to TRBJ1-1; possibly TRBD1 for D (5 bases). The germline V gene has CDR1 SEHNR and CDR2 FQNEAQ (reference sequence). Deletions cut 5 bases from V and 7 bases from J, with 26 bases between. The CDR3 is made up of 17 amino acids. CDR3 sequence (DNA): TGTGCCAGCAGCGGGGGGGACCGACACGGAGGAAACGTTGAAGCTTTCTTT. It yields the protein CASSGGDRHGGNVEAFF.

The rearrangement links TRBV19 to TRBJ2-1, with 7 positions matching TRBD2. The V and J ends lost 3 bases and 15 bases, in that order; junction bases with no gene match: 20. The CDR3 has 16 residues. Germline lookup yields CDR1 LNHDA and CDR2 SQIVND (reference sequence). CDR3 sequence: CASSMGGGTYNDELFF. For the CDR3, the DNA is TGTGCCAGTAGTATGGGGGGGGGAACCTACAATGATGAGTTGTTCTTC.

V is TRBV24-1 and J is TRBJ2-3; 10 nucleotides match TRBD2. This CDR3 is built from 17 residues. With 4 bases clipped from V and 4 bases from J, the junction kept 10 bases outside the gene matches. From germline, CDR1 is KGHDR and CDR2 SFDVKD. The CDR3 sequence is CATSDRLSGRGADTQYF. CDR3 coding DNA: TGTGCCACCAGTGACCGATTAAGCGGGAGGGGCGCAGATACGCAGTATTTT.

On this clonotype: This CDR3 fails to terminate in the conserved phenylalanine or tryptophan, so it likely reflects a read error. V and J are TRBV2 and TRBJ2-3, with D perhaps being TRBD1 or TRBD2 (6 bases each). The CDR3 sequence is 13 residues long. Germline V lookup: CDR1 SNHLY, CDR2 FYNNEI. The CDR3 sequence is CASGDGGTETQYG. The CDR3 DNA is TGTGCCAGCGGAGACGGGGGCACAGAAACGCAGTATGGA.

To note about this clonotype: Sequence at one end of the junction differs from germline and may be a read error. J is TRBJ2-5 and V is TRBV7-3; weak D call: TRBD1 (6 bases). The CDR3 has 14 amino acids. Germline V gene lookup returns CDR1 SGHTA and CDR2 FQGTGA. CDR3 loop: CATSLAHGTKNTYF. CDR3 nucleotides: TGTGCCACCAGCTTAGCCCACGGGACAAAAAACACCTACTTC.

In regard to this clonotype: The limits of the CDR3 on the DNA are not certain, so only TCRdb's listed CDR3 is given. V usage is TRBV7-8 and J usage is TRBJ1-1; TRBD1, the table's D call, lacks a check against the DNA. Germline CDR1 reads SGHVS; CDR2 reads FQNEAQ. The CDR3 is 15 residues long, ends included. This CDR3 is CASSVAGGANTQYFF.

Only one count was recorded for this clonotype. The rearrangement links TRBV7-4 to TRBJ1-1; D ambiguous. This CDR3 is built from 15 residues. CDR1 is SGHVT and CDR2 is SQSDAQ in the germline V gene. V shed 6 bases and J shed 10 bases, with 24 bases lying between them. Here the CDR3 reads CASRMDLPWNRGAFF. CDR3 nucleotide sequence: TGTGCCAGCAGGATGGACCTGCCATGGAACCGTGGAGCTTTCTTT. The whole variable domain, filled in from reference TRBV7-4 and TRBJ1-1, reads GAGVSQSPRYKVAKRGRDVALRCDSISGHVTLYWYRQTLGQGSEVLTYSQSDAQRDKSGRPSGRFSAERPERSVSTLKIQRTEQGDSAVYLCASRMDLPWNRGAFFGQGTRLTVV.

In this sample, this clonotype turned up once. The V and J genes are TRBV20-1 and TRBJ1-2, with a tentative D call TRBD1 (6 bases). This CDR3 spans 18 amino acids. Germline assignment: CDR1 DFQATT and CDR2 SNEGSKA (reference sequence). V gave up 1 base and J gave up 2 bases, with 23 bases separating them. The chain's CDR3 is CSARATSGGAGSNYGYTF. The CDR3 nucleotides read TGCAGTGCTAGAGCCACTAGCGGGGGGGCTGGGTCAAACTATGGCTACACCTTC.

The chain carries TRBV9 and TRBJ2-3; 7 bases are shared with TRBD1. V gave up 3 bases and J gave up 6 bases; unmatched junction bases: 10. CDR3 size: 15 residues. CDR1 and CDR2 from the germline V gene are SGDLS and YYNGEE. The CDR3 nucleotides read TGTGCCAGCAGCGAACGGACAGGCCGGACGGATACGCAGTATTTT. It specifies CASSERTGRTDTQYF.

The V call is TRBV2, the J call TRBJ2-5, with TRBD2 as a possible D gene (5 bases). V lost 10 bases, J lost 7 bases, and 22 bases lay in between. CDR1 is SNHLY and CDR2 is FYNNEI in the germline V gene. The CDR3 covers 14 residues. CDR3 amino acids: CANEEAAYHATQYF. DNA for the CDR3: TGTGCCAACGAGGAAGCGGCGTACCATGCGACCCAGTACTTC.